By its share, the clone carrying this T cell receptor (beta chain) is medium-sized. The antigen is unknown. For repertoire sequencing, the TCR beta CDR3 regions were amplified from RNA transcripts. HTBI primers served in a first-round RT-PCR, which a second-round multiplex PCR followed. Each CDR3 protein gets one entry after TCRdb re-called the multiplex PCR reads with MiXCR. The table has 200,000 to 300,000 distinct CDR3 sequences, 40% to 50% seen once; the top ten hold over 40%. The data derive from a study of Graves' ophthalmopathy and Graves' hyperthyroidism. Study observations and caveats: Its predictions of ophthalmopathy progression gave the model 55% to 71% sensitivity and 72% to 75% specificity. Clonotypes were expanded in thyroid at above 0.001 frequency, and most also appeared in blood.

The sequenced material came from peripheral blood. The receptor was isolated from an adult man with Graves' ophthalmopathy.

CDR3 protein: CASSSGTAGANVLTF. The CDR3 region has the DNA TGCGCCAGCAGCTCCGGTACCGCTGGGGCCAACGTCCTGACTTTC. V is TRBV5-1 and J is TRBJ2-6; D ambiguous. The V end was cut by 3 bases, the J end by 2 bases, with 9 bases between. The length of the CDR3 is 15 residues. Germline-derived CDR1 and CDR2 are SGHRS and YFSETQ. Complete variable domain (other parts from reference TRBV5-1 and TRBJ2-6): KAGVTQTPRYLIKTRGQQVTLSCSPISGHRSVSWYQQTPGQGLQFLFEYFSETQRNKGNFPGRFSGRQFSNSRSEMNVSTLELGDSALYLCASSSGTAGANVLTFGAGSRLTVL.